The clone carrying this TCR beta chain was seen repeatedly, ten times or more. The antigen is not known. This CDR3 is built from 13 residues. J lost 5 bases, V lost 6 bases, and 2 bases had no gene match. Germline loops: CDR1 SQVTM, CDR2 ANQGSEA. Only in-frame clones appear in the TCRdb table, and some are missing; sequencing was by immunoSEQ multiplex PCR. The sample presents 40,000 or so clones, none singletons. This entry belongs to a study of T cells after posttransplantation cyclophosphamide. Study-wide results and caveats: Skin or GI-infiltrating T cells shared few TRB sequences with blood. Recipient CMV seropositivity and CMV reactivation strongly tracked TRB clonality.

This TCR was sampled from a man aged 30 to 45 in good health and a related stem cell transplant donor. The chain joins TRBV29-1 to TRBJ2-1; TRBD2 matches 12 bases. The sequenced material came from PBMCs. In DNA form, the CDR3 reads TGCAGCGTCCGGACTAGCGGGGACAATGAGCAGTTCTTC. This codes for CSVRTSGDNEQFF.